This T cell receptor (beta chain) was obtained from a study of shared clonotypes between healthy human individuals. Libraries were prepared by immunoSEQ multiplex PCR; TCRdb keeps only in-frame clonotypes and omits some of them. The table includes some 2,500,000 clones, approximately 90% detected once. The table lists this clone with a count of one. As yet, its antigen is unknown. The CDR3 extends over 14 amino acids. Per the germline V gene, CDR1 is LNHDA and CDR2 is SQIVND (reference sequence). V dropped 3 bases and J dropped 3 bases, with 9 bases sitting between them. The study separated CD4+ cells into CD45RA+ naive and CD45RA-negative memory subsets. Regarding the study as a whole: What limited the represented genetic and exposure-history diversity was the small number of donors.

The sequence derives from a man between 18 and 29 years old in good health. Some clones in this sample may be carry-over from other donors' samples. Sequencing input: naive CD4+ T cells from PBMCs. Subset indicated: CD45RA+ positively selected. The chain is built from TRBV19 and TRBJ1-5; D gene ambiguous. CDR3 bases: TGTGCCAGTAGTATCGGCCCGAACAATCAGCCCCAGCATTTT. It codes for CASSIGPNNQPQHF.